Reported below is one T cell receptor (beta chain). The sample is drawn from a study of control samples from healthy donors and cancer patients. The method was immunoSEQ multiplex PCR; TCRdb's version includes in-frame clones alone and lacks a portion of them. The data contain some 150,000 clones, 75% to 95% of them singletons. Sequencing input: blood. This TCR was recovered from a man under 40 in good health.

CDR3 loop: CASSPQGAIYGYTF. As DNA, the CDR3 is TGTGCCAGCAGCCCACAGGGGGCAATTTATGGCTACACCTTC. The chain joins TRBV3-1 (or the pseudogene TRBV3-2) to TRBJ1-2; 9 nucleotides agree with TRBD1. The junction had 5 bases not matched to a gene; V was cut back by 4 bases and J by 5 bases. Looked up from germline, CDR1 is LGHDT and CDR2 is YNNKEL (reference sequence). This CDR3 spans 14 amino acids.